These 20 T cell receptor beta chains share one sample of origin, sequenced in a study of T cells in Graves' hyperthyroidism and ophthalmopathy. The CDR3 regions of TCR beta were amplified from RNA transcripts. The study used the HTBI primer set for a first-round RT-PCR of the TCR CDR3. TCRdb re-derived calls from the multiplex PCR reads in MiXCR, one entry per CDR3 protein. The table lists about 400,000 distinct CDR3 sequences, around 15% of them singletons. What was sequenced was blood. Source of these receptors: a man aged 50 to 59 with Graves' ophthalmopathy.

At least ten counts were recorded for this clonotype. V is TRBV29-1 and J is TRBJ2-7; 7 positions agree with TRBD1. The V gene end was trimmed by 3 bases and the J gene end by 7 bases; junction bases not matched to a gene: 6. This CDR3 is 12 amino acids long. Germline CDR1 and CDR2: SQVTM and ANQGSEA. The CDR3, as DNA: TGCAGCGTTGATGAGGGGGCGCGTGAGCAGTACTTC. Protein product: CSVDEGAREQYF.

This clonotype was detected only a few times. CDR3 loop: CASNDRDIRGTQYF. The CDR3 DNA sequence: TGTGCCAGCAATGACCGGGATATAAGAGGGACCCAGTACTTC. V usage is TRBV6-1 and J usage is TRBJ2-5; possibly TRBD2 for D (5 bases). Trimming left V 7 bases short and J 7 bases short, with 19 bases between. The CDR3 is 14 amino acids. CDR1 is MNHNS, CDR2 SASEGT, per germline.

In its sample, this clonotype was seen many times. V usage is TRBV18 and J usage is TRBJ2-5, with D tentatively TRBD2 (5 bases). CDR1 and CDR2 (germline): KGHSH, LQKENI. CDR3 length equals 13 residues. V was cut by 8 bases and J by 2 bases, with 12 bases left in between. The CDR3 here is CASTMGVQETQYF. CDR3 nucleotide sequence: TGTGCCAGCACCATGGGAGTTCAAGAGACCCAGTACTTC.

This clonotype was recorded a few times. The rearrangement uses TRBV11-2 and TRBJ1-1; a weak D match, TRBD1 (5 bases). V shed 1 base and J shed 3 bases, with 9 bases lying between them. CDR1 is SGHAT and CDR2 is FQNNGV in the germline V gene. The CDR3 runs 14 residues. CDR3: CASSLGGWDTEAFF. The CDR3 coding sequence is TGTGCCAGCAGCTTAGGGGGGTGGGACACTGAAGCTTTCTTT.

At least ten counts were recorded for this clonotype. This chain links TRBV30 with TRBJ2-4; TRBD1 matches 7 bases. After removal of 3 bases from V and 5 bases from J, the junction contained 1 base not matched to a gene. The CDR3 has 12 residues. CDR1 is GTSNPN, CDR2 SVGIG, per germline (reference sequence). CDR3 residues: CAWSGTENIQYF. The CDR3 region has the DNA TGTGCCTGGAGCGGGACAGAAAACATTCAGTACTTC.

The rearrangement links TRBV6-1 to TRBJ2-2; TRBD1 matches 8 bases. The V segment lost 5 bases and the J segment 1 base; nucleotides outside the gene matches: 12. This CDR3 has 18 amino acids. Germline assignment: CDR1 MNHNS and CDR2 SASEGT. CDR3 sequence: CASSYSSRGRRNTGELFF. CDR3 DNA: TGTGCCAGCAGTTATAGTAGCAGGGGGCGACGGAACACCGGGGAGCTGTTTTTT.

Concerning this clonotype: Relative to the germline gene, one junction end is altered; a read error may explain this. J is TRBJ1-6 and V is TRBV5-1; a weak D match, TRBD1 (5 bases). This CDR3 has 19 residues. The V gene's germline CDR1 is SGHRS and CDR2 YFSETQ. CDR3 DNA: TGTGCCAGCAGTGAAGGGGAGTCACTACTAAGCTCCTATAATTCACCCCTCCACTTT. Its translation is CASSEGESLLSSYNSPLHF.

This clonotype was counted ten times or more. This chain links TRBV3-1 with TRBJ2-5; 8 bases are a match to TRBD1. Per germline, CDR1 LGHDT and CDR2 YNNKEL (reference sequence). The V and J ends lost 5 bases and 4 bases, in that order; junction bases with no gene match: 6. This CDR3 comprises 14 residues. Here the CDR3 reads CASSAKGQGETQYF. The CDR3 DNA follows: TGTGCCAGCAGCGCTAAAGGACAGGGAGAGACCCAGTACTTC.

The CDR3 spells CATSPRDRVDEKLFF. CDR3 DNA: TGTGCCACCAGCCCTAGGGACAGGGTCGATGAAAAACTGTTTTTT. This chain links TRBV15 with TRBJ1-4; TRBD1 matches at 9 bases. Trimming cost V 5 bases and J 6 bases; bases outside gene matches: 7. The germline gives CDR1 LNHNV, CDR2 YYDKDF (reference sequence). This CDR3 is built from 15 residues.

This clonotype has a count of ten or more. J is TRBJ2-1 and V is TRBV5-1; tentative D call: TRBD2 (7 bases). The germline V and J ends were trimmed by 0 bases and 5 bases, with 12 bases remaining between them. CDR1 is SGHRS and CDR2 is YFSETQ in the germline V gene. The length of the CDR3 is 15 residues. CDR3 residues: CASSLVAGANNEQFF. CDR3 in DNA: TGCGCCAGCAGCTTGGTCGCGGGGGCTAACAATGAGCAGTTCTTC.

At least ten counts were recorded for this clonotype. The chain employs TRBV11-3 and TRBJ2-2, with D perhaps matching TRBD2 (6 bases). The V and J ends lost 2 bases and 3 bases respectively, with 16 bases between them. CDR1 and CDR2 (germline): SGHNT, YENEEA. There are 17 residues in the CDR3. The CDR3 here is CASSLFRGGIHTGELFF. The DNA for the CDR3 is TGTGCCAGCAGCTTATTTCGCGGCGGGATACACACCGGGGAGCTGTTTTTT.

This clonotype came up many times. V and J are TRBV5-8 and TRBJ2-4; D gene ambiguous. CDR1 is SGHTS and CDR2 is YDEGEE in the germline V gene. CDR3 length: 13 amino acids. V lost 1 base, J lost 12 bases, and 14 bases lay in between. CDR3 in DNA: TGTGCCAGCAGCTTGCTGTTTTCAGGAAATCAGTACTTC. This gives the protein CASSLLFSGNQYF.

This clonotype was seen ten or more times. The chain links TRBV11-3 to TRBJ2-2, with D uncertain. The CDR3 totals 17 residues. The germline V gene has CDR1 SGHNT and CDR2 YENEEA. Trimming removed 1 base at V and 3 bases at J, with 15 bases between. The CDR3 loop is CASSLVAAWVDTGELFF. Written as DNA, the CDR3 is TGTGCCAGCAGCTTAGTGGCTGCGTGGGTCGACACCGGGGAGCTGTTTTTT.

This clonotype came up many times. J is TRBJ1-1 and V is TRBV9; TRBD1 matches 7 bases. V shed 3 bases and J 2 bases; nucleotides not matched to a gene: 4. CDR3 length: 14 amino acids. Germline loops: CDR1 SGDLS, CDR2 YYNGEE. CDR3 in amino acids: CASSAGQINTEAFF. The CDR3, as DNA: TGTGCCAGCAGCGCGGGACAGATAAACACTGAAGCTTTCTTT. The full variable domain, completed using reference TRBV9 and TRBJ1-1, is DSGVTQTPKHLITATGQRVTLRCSPRSGDLSVYWYQQSLDQGLQFLIQYYNGEERAKGNILERFSAQQFPDLHSELNLSSLELGDSALYFCASSAGQINTEAFFGQGTRLTVV.

This clonotype was found a few times. This rearrangement joins TRBV12-3 or TRBV12-4 to TRBJ1-4; the D is unclear. The CDR3 contains 14 residues. Trimming removed 8 bases at V and 6 bases at J, with 16 bases between. CDR3 loop: CASGISGLYEKLFF. In nucleotides, the CDR3 is TGTGCCAGCGGCATCTCGGGCCTTTATGAAAAACTGTTTTTT.

The table lists this clonotype with a few counts. Compared with germline, one end of the junction differs, possibly owing to a read error. The chain is built from TRBV5-1 and TRBJ1-1; a possible D gene is TRBD1 (5 bases). The CDR3 is 14 residues long. From germline, CDR1 is SGHRS and CDR2 YFSETQ. CDR3 nucleotide sequence: TGCGCCAGCAGATTGGCCTTGGGGCCCACTGAAGCTTTCTTT. It translates to CASRLALGPTEAFF.

This clonotype showed up many times. The chain couples TRBV2 to TRBJ2-7; 7 nucleotides line up with TRBD1. The CDR3 sequence is 14 residues long. Germline trimming cut 4 bases from V and 2 bases from J; bases unmatched to any gene: 5. CDR1 SNHLY and CDR2 FYNNEI come from the germline V gene. CDR3 nucleotides: TGTGCCAGCAGTGGGGACAGAGTAACCTACGAGCAGTACTTC. Protein sequence: CASSGDRVTYEQYF.

This clonotype was picked up many times. This chain uses TRBV9 with TRBJ2-2; D not certain. CDR3 size: 14 residues. Germline CDR1 reads SGDLS; CDR2 reads YYNGEE. The germline V and J ends were trimmed by 4 bases and 3 bases, with 10 bases remaining between them. Here the CDR3 DNA reads TGTGCCAGCAGCCCGCAATCGGACACCGGGGAGCTGTTTTTT. The encoded protein is CASSPQSDTGELFF.

The CDR3 is CSLGQQETQYF. As DNA, the CDR3 is TGCAGCCTGGGACAGCAAGAGACCCAGTACTTC. This sequence joins TRBV29-1 and TRBJ2-5, with 7 bases aligning to TRBD1. V was clipped by 8 bases and J by 2 bases; unmatched bases: 2. Germline assignment: CDR1 SQVTM and CDR2 ANQGSEA. The CDR3 length is 11 residues.

This clonotype was seen many times. The V and J genes are TRBV10-1 and TRBJ2-3; TRBD2 aligns across 10 bases. CDR1 and CDR2 (germline): WNHNN, SYGVQD (reference sequence). The V segment lost 4 bases and the J segment 5 bases; nucleotides outside the gene matches: 3. This CDR3 is 14 amino acids long. The CDR3 sequence: CASSGAGGRDTQYF. In DNA, the CDR3 is TGCGCCAGCAGTGGAGCGGGAGGGCGAGATACGCAGTATTTT.